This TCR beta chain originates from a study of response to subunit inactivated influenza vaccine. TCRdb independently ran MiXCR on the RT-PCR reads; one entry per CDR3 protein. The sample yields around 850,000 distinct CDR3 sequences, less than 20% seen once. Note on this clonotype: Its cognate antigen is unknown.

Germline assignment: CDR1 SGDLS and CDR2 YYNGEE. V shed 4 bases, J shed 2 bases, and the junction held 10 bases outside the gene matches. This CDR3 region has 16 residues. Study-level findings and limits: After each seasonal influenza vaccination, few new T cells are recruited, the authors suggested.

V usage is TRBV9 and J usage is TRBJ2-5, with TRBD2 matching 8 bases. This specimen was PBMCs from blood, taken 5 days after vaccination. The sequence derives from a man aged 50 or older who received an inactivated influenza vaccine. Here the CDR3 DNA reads TGTGCCAGCAGCCCGGGACTAGTGGGGGGACAAGAGACCCAGTACTTC. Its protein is CASSPGLVGGQETQYF.